The 28 T cell receptor beta chains reported below all come from one sample, sequenced in a study of blood T cell repertoires in COVID-19. Method: immunoSEQ multiplex PCR; TCRdb's copy keeps in-frame clones and lacks some. Found here are 250,000 to 350,000 clones, around nine tenths of them singletons; the top ten hold roughly an eighth. The source material was peripheral blood. The receptor source for this set is a woman aged 55-69 years with acute or convalescent COVID-19.

This rearrangement joins TRBV5-1 to TRBJ2-7; TRBD1 agrees at 8 bases. The CDR3 contains 15 residues. J lost 0 bases, V lost 6 bases, and 8 bases had no gene match. Germline-derived CDR1 and CDR2 are SGHRS and YFSETQ. DNA for the CDR3: TGCGCCAGCAAACCCGGGACAGGTGTCTCCTACGAGCAGTACTTC. It codes for CASKPGTGVSYEQYF.

This clone was seen only a few times. V and J are TRBV27 and TRBJ1-2; no clear D gene. This CDR3 has 13 amino acids. The ends were cut back, 0 bases at V and 3 bases at J, with 5 bases in the middle. Germline V gene data show CDR1 as MNHEY and CDR2 as SMNVEV (reference sequence). The CDR3 nucleotides are TGTGCCAGCAGTTTATCCCAGGACTATGGCTACACCTTC. Translation gives CASSLSQDYGYTF.

The chain joins TRBV5-1 to TRBJ2-7, with TRBD1 matching over 8 bases. Germline-derived CDR1 and CDR2 are SGHRS and YFSETQ. The CDR3 runs 14 residues. Trimming at V came to 6 bases and at J to 2 bases, leaving 7 bases not matched to a gene. The CDR3 nucleotides are TGCGCCAGCAAGACAGGGGTCTTAACCTACGAGCAGTACTTC. Translating gives CASKTGVLTYEQYF.

This chain connects TRBV5-4 to TRBJ1-6; 7 bases match TRBD1. Germline CDR1 is SGHNT and CDR2 is YYREEE (reference sequence). The CDR3 runs to 14 residues. J was trimmed by 10 bases and V by 3 bases; bases with no gene match: 7. CDR3 protein: CASSSQGVESPLHF. The CDR3 nucleotides read TGTGCCAGCAGCTCCCAGGGGGTGGAATCACCCCTCCACTTT.

The chain carries TRBV28 and TRBJ1-1; possible D gene TRBD1, 5 bases. There are 11 residues in the CDR3. Per the germline V gene, CDR1 is MDHEN and CDR2 is SYDVKM. Trimming pared 11 bases from V and 1 base from J, leaving 8 bases between. The CDR3 DNA sequence: TGTGCCGGGCAGGGGAACACTGAAGCTTTCTTT. Amino acid sequence: CAGQGNTEAFF.

V is TRBV14 and J is TRBJ2-7; D gene unclear. V was shortened by 0 bases and J by 1 base, with 13 bases between the two germline ends. This CDR3 is built from 16 residues. The germline V gene encodes CDR1 SGHDN and CDR2 FVKESK. The CDR3 sequence: CASSQDGPGGSYEQYF. The CDR3 bases are TGTGCCAGCAGCCAAGACGGCCCGGGTGGGTCCTACGAGCAGTACTTC.

This clone was seen only a few times. The identical CDR3 is also encoded by other nucleotide sequences in the sample. The chain joins TRBV28 to TRBJ1-4; TRBD1 is a possible D gene (5 bases). The CDR3 spans 14 residues. The germline V gene encodes CDR1 MDHEN and CDR2 SYDVKM. V was shortened by 4 bases and J by 3 bases, with 9 bases between the two germline ends. The CDR3 DNA follows: TGTGCCAGCAGTTCGGGGGGTTCTAATGAAAAACTGTTTTTT. Its protein product is CASSSGGSNEKLFF.

V is TRBV2 and J is TRBJ1-1; no clear D. Per germline, CDR1 SNHLY and CDR2 FYNNEI. Trimming took off 7 bases at V and 1 base at J, with 7 bases between the two ends. This CDR3 region has 12 residues. The CDR3: CASNPGNTEAFF. The CDR3 nucleotides are TGTGCCAGCAATCCGGGGAACACTGAAGCTTTCTTT.

This chain uses TRBV5-1 with TRBJ2-7; possible D gene TRBD2, 7 bases. The germline V gene encodes CDR1 SGHRS and CDR2 YFSETQ. V was clipped by 0 bases and J by 7 bases, with 11 bases between them. The CDR3 runs 13 residues. The CDR3 spells CASSLDGGREQYF. The CDR3, as DNA: TGCGCCAGCAGCTTGGACGGGGGGCGTGAGCAGTACTTC. Full variable domain (rest looked up from reference TRBV5-1 and TRBJ2-7): KAGVTQTPRYLIKTRGQQVTLSCSPISGHRSVSWYQQTPGQGLQFLFEYFSETQRNKGNFPGRFSGRQFSNSRSEMNVSTLELGDSALYLCASSLDGGREQYFGPGTRLTVT.

The V and J genes are TRBV5-1 and TRBJ1-2, with 8 nucleotides matching TRBD1. The ends lost 4 bases at V and 6 bases at J; junction bases unmatched: 11. Per germline, CDR1 SGHRS and CDR2 YFSETQ. The CDR3 is 15 amino acids. Here the CDR3 reads CASSTRQGKGNGYTF. CDR3 nucleotides: TGCGCCAGCAGCACCAGACAGGGGAAGGGGAATGGCTACACCTTC.

The count of this clone is one. The chain is built from TRBV21-1 and TRBJ2-5; the table's D call, TRBD1, has no DNA check behind it. TRBV21-1 is labeled a pseudogene. The CDR3 is 17 residues long. CDR3: CASSKEGYDRGQETQYF. Here the CDR3 DNA reads TGTGCCAGCAGCAAAGAAGGGTACGACAGGGGGCAAGAGACCCAGTACTTC.

This chain links TRBV11-1 with TRBJ1-1; possible D gene TRBD1, 6 bases. CDR3 size: 14 residues. The germline V and J ends were trimmed by 7 bases and 1 base, with 13 bases remaining between them. The germline CDR1 and CDR2 sequences are SGHAT and FQDESV (reference sequence). The CDR3 sequence: CASTLRGRNTEAFF. The CDR3 region has the DNA TGTGCCAGCACCTTGAGGGGGAGGAACACTGAAGCTTTCTTT.

This sequence joins TRBV5-6 and TRBJ2-7; the D is unclear. V was trimmed by 5 bases and J by 5 bases, leaving 17 bases between them. The CDR3 contains 14 residues. Germline CDR1 SGHDT, CDR2 YYEEEE. The CDR3 loop reads CASRVEVPGHEQYF. The CDR3 DNA reads as TGTGCCAGCAGAGTTGAAGTCCCAGGTCACGAGCAGTACTTC.

This chain links TRBV27 with TRBJ2-1; TRBD2 aligns across 10 bases. V dropped 3 bases and J dropped 2; count of bases not matched to a gene: 7. This CDR3 is built from 17 residues. Per the germline V gene, CDR1 is MNHEY and CDR2 is SMNVEV (reference sequence). CDR3 coding DNA: TGTGCCAGCAGTTTGCTAGCGGGAGAGTGGACCTACAATGAGCAGTTCTTC. This gives the protein CASSLLAGEWTYNEQFF.

V usage is TRBV27 and J usage is TRBJ2-5, with D possibly TRBD1 on 5 matching bases. Trimming left V 2 bases short and J 2 bases short, with 9 bases between. CDR1 MNHEY and CDR2 SMNVEV come from the germline V gene (reference sequence). This CDR3 region has 14 residues. As DNA, the CDR3 is TGTGCCAGCAGTTTAATCCCAGGGCAAGAGACCCAGTACTTC. This sequence encodes CASSLIPGQETQYF.

The chain uses TRBV15 and TRBJ2-1; weak D call: TRBD1 (6 bases). Germline V CDR1 and CDR2: LNHNV, YYDKDF (reference sequence). V gave up 3 bases and J gave up 5 bases, with 14 bases separating them. This CDR3 comprises 15 residues. CDR3 residues: CATSRDSNLNNEQFF. In nucleotides, the CDR3 is TGTGCCACCAGCAGGGACAGTAACCTAAACAATGAGCAGTTCTTC. The full variable domain, completed using reference TRBV15 and TRBJ2-1, is DAMVIQNPRYQVTQFGKPVTLSCSQTLNHNVMYWYQQKSSQAPKLLFHYYDKDFNNEADTPDNFQSRRPNTSFCFLDIRSPGLGDTAMYLCATSRDSNLNNEQFFGPGTRLTVL.

This clone has a single count. The chain has TRBV24-1 and TRBJ2-1, with TRBD1 matching over 8 bases. The CDR3 loop spans 15 amino acids. Germline CDR1 is KGHDR and CDR2 is SFDVKD. Trimming cost V 0 bases and J 7 bases; bases outside gene matches: 4. The CDR3 sequence is CATSDLGQGLNEQFF. The DNA of the CDR3 is TGTGCCACCAGTGATTTGGGACAGGGCCTAAATGAGCAGTTCTTC.

The chain combines TRBV6-2 or TRBV6-3 with TRBJ1-4, with D hard to call. This CDR3 contains 12 residues. V lost 0 bases and J lost 7, with 3 bases in between. The germline gives CDR1 MNHEY, CDR2 SVGEGT. For the CDR3, the DNA is TGTGCCAGCAGTTACTCCGGTGAAAAACTGTTTTTT. It translates to CASSYSGEKLFF.

The chain has TRBV28 and TRBJ2-4; D might be TRBD2 (5 bases). CDR3 size: 17 residues. The V and J ends lost 2 bases and 7 bases respectively, with 21 bases between them. The germline V gene has CDR1 MDHEN and CDR2 SYDVKM. The CDR3 loop is CASSLPLESYSGNIQYF. CDR3 sequence (DNA): TGTGCCAGCAGTTTACCCCTCGAGTCGTACAGCGGTAACATTCAGTACTTC.

This chain joins TRBV28 and TRBJ1-2; 8 bases align to TRBD1. Germline assignment: CDR1 MDHEN and CDR2 SYDVKM. The CDR3 runs 14 residues. Germline trimming cut 6 bases from V and 5 bases from J; bases unmatched to any gene: 8. The CDR3 is CASSLTTGGYGYTF. As DNA, the CDR3 is TGTGCCAGCAGCCTCACCACAGGGGGGTATGGCTACACCTTC.

The chain uses TRBV2 and TRBJ1-1; 8 bases align to TRBD1. The V and J ends lost 5 bases and 5 bases, in that order; junction bases with no gene match: 4. The CDR3 runs to 13 residues. CDR1 is SNHLY, CDR2 FYNNEI, per germline. The CDR3 DNA reads TGTGCCAGCAGTCGGGACAGGCAAACTGAAGCTTTCTTT. Encoded protein: CASSRDRQTEAFF.

This sequence joins TRBV18 and TRBJ2-3, with TRBD2 matching 9 bases. Germline lookup yields CDR1 KGHSH and CDR2 LQKENI. The CDR3 sequence is 20 residues long. V shed 3 bases, J shed 3 bases, and the junction held 19 bases outside the gene matches. Here the CDR3 reads CASSPPLVWREGLVTDTQYF. The CDR3 DNA is TGTGCCAGCTCACCTCCGCTTGTTTGGCGGGAGGGCCTAGTAACAGATACGCAGTATTTT.

The chain couples TRBV5-4 to TRBJ1-2, with TRBD1 as a possible D gene (6 bases). The CDR3 has 13 residues. In germline, CDR1 is SGHNT, CDR2 YYREEE (reference sequence). Trimming removed 0 bases from V and 6 bases from J, with 9 bases in between. Here the CDR3 DNA reads TGTGCCAGCAGCTTGGAACAGGGCCATGGCTACACCTTC. It codes for CASSLEQGHGYTF.

J is TRBJ1-6 and V is TRBV7-2; D may be TRBD1 (6 bases). This CDR3 contains 17 residues. V lost 4 bases and J lost 0, with 13 bases in between. CDR1 is SGHTA, CDR2 FQGNSA, per germline. The CDR3 DNA is TGTGCCAGCAGCTACCCACAGGGACGCTCCTATAATTCACCCCTCCACTTT. Translation gives CASSYPQGRSYNSPLHF.

V is TRBV28 and J is TRBJ2-5, with D perhaps TRBD1 (6 bases). CDR1 and CDR2 from the germline V gene are MDHEN and SYDVKM. Trimming left V 6 bases short and J 4 bases short, with 9 bases between. The CDR3 contains 12 residues. The CDR3 nucleotides are TGTGCCAGCAGACAGACAGGAGAGACCCAGTACTTC. Translation gives CASRQTGETQYF.

This clone turned up a few times. The rearrangement links TRBV7-8 to TRBJ1-5; unclear D gene. Germline CDR1 SGHVS, CDR2 FQNEAQ. The length of the CDR3 is 14 residues. Deletions cut 1 base from V and 4 bases from J, with 8 bases between. This CDR3 is CASSLGPVNQPQHF. The CDR3 DNA is TGTGCCAGCAGCTTAGGCCCAGTAAATCAGCCCCAGCATTTT. The complete variable domain, with remaining parts taken from reference TRBV7-8 and TRBJ1-5, reads GAGVSQSPRYKVAKRGQDVALRCDPISGHVSLFWYQQALGQGPEFLTYFQNEAQLDKSGLPSDRFFAERPEGSVSTLKIQRTQQEDSAVYLCASSLGPVNQPQHFGDGTRLSIL.

This chain connects TRBV2 to TRBJ2-7, with 7 bases matching TRBD1. The CDR3 spans 13 residues. From germline, CDR1 is SNHLY and CDR2 FYNNEI. V dropped 10 bases and J dropped 6; count of bases not matched to a gene: 12. This CDR3 reads CATRQDRMGEQYF. In nucleotides, the CDR3 is TGTGCCACTCGACAGGACAGGATGGGCGAGCAGTACTTC.

The chain is built from TRBV5-1 and TRBJ1-4; D is uncertain. Trimming took 0 bases from V and 0 from J, leaving 6 bases between them. CDR1 SGHRS and CDR2 YFSETQ come from the germline V gene. The CDR3 consists of 15 residues. This CDR3 reads CASSLVATTNEKLFF. The CDR3 nucleotides read TGCGCCAGCAGCTTGGTGGCAACAACTAATGAAAAACTGTTTTTT.